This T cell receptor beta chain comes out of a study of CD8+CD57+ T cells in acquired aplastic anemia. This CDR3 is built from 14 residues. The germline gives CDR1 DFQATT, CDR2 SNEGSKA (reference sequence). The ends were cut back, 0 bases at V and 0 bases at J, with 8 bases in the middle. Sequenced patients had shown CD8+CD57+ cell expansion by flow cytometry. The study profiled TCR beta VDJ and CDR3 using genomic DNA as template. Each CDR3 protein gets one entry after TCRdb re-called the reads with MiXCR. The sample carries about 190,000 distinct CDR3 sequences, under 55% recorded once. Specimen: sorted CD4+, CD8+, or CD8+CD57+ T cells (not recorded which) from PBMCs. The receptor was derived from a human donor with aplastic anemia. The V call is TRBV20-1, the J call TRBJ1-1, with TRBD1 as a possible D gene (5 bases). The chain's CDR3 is CSARDGTMNTEAFF. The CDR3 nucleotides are TGCAGTGCTAGAGATGGGACCATGAACACTGAAGCTTTCTTT.